The clone carrying this T cell receptor beta chain has at least ten counts. Its antigen is unknown. Per the germline V gene, CDR1 is SGHTA and CDR2 is FQGNSA. J was trimmed by 5 bases and V by 5 bases; bases with no gene match: 9. CDR3 size: 14 residues. The source of the sample is a study of T cell repertoires in cytomegalovirus infection. Study-wide background: Based on public TCR beta signatures, there were indications of CMV infection and of a matching HLA type.

General study findings and limits: HLA-C-restricted CMV-specific TCR beta clonotypes prevailed in the ex vivo response.

TCRdb itself ran the reads through MiXCR, one entry per CDR3 protein. Counted here are roughly 500,000 distinct CDR3 sequences, 33% occurring once; the ten biggest clones make up about 17%. The chain carries TRBV7-2 and TRBJ2-7; 7 bases are shared with TRBD2. Sequenced material: cultured PBMCs, taken from culture after CMV antigen stimulation. The receptor's source is a human donor in good health (CMV status not recorded). Some clones in this sample may be carry-over from other donors' samples. The CDR3 nucleotides read TGTGCCAGCAGCATCTCGACTAGCTCTAACGAGCAGTACTTC. Amino acids: CASSISTSSNEQYF.